This T cell receptor beta chain stems from a study of shared clonotypes between healthy human individuals (TCRdb year 2020). Notes on the research overall: A few men and a couple of women, aged 18 to 49 years, made up the cohort. Per donor, leukapheresis produced somewhere between about 0.8 and 9.5 billion PBMCs. Blood TCR repertoires of about five healthy adults were deeply sequenced to estimate repertoire size and the extent of clonotype sharing between individuals. To increase sequencing depth and limit assay-specific biases, different laboratories used diverse techniques to prepare libraries and sequence TCR repertoires. Per donor, three plates each were used for CD4 naive and CD4 memory, two for CD8 naive, and one for CD8 memory.

Using the deep immunoSEQ assay, multiplex PCR amplified TCR CDR3 regions from genomic DNA. For each cell subset, the extracted genomic DNA was distributed evenly across all wells of several immunoSEQ 96-well plates, and each plate served as one replicate. Each replicate PCR for sorted subsets received around 210 ng genomic DNA, equal to about 30,000 T cell genomes. The purified libraries were quantified using a Qubit 3.0 fluorometer, sized with a Bioanalyzer 2100, and then quantified again using the KAPA Library Quantification kit. A separate single-read 150-cycle Illumina NextSeq 550 flow cell was used to sequence each immunoSEQ 96-well plate. The authors' pipeline ran thus. Because the immunoSEQ output held only junctional sequences and lacked quality scores, the filtering could not match the filtering applied to full-length reads. Sequences were annotated with PyIR, a Python wrapper for IgBLAST v1.9, using IMGT germline references to assign V/J genes and CDR3. Reads were removed for weak V/J assignments (E-value above 1e-6), missing CDR3, stop codons, out-of-frame junctions, or ambiguous translated residues. V3J clonotypes were defined as sequences sharing an identical inferred V gene, J gene, and CDR3 amino acid sequence. The percentage overlap between two repertoires was calculated by dividing the number of shared unique clonotypes by the size of the smaller repertoire. Repertoire richness was assessed with RTK rarefaction, the Chao1 estimator, and Recon v2.1 estimates of unobserved clonotypes. For all TCRbeta clonotypes obtained by the gDNA method from a few donors, generation probabilities were computed with OLGA. Entries here come from immuneACCESS through TCRdb and include only in-frame sequences with V and J called. Some clones fail to appear in such tables; in the studies checked, an unresolved V gene covers under half of the shortfall, and the cause of the remainder is unknown. That table gives V, J and clone size, and the DNA gave D and trimming. This sample gives roughly 650,000 clones in total; around 97% of them show up just once. The ten largest clonotypes hold less than 0.065% of the sample.

Turning to this clone: There is no known antigen for this receptor. Base qualities are missing; no much larger clone stands one base away.

The study at large found these results: Sampling was limited to blood, and TCR repertoires in tissue likely differ from TCR repertoires in blood. Larger estimated clonotype richness was generally found for naive subsets than for memory subsets. The genetic and exposure-history diversity represented was limited by the small number of donors. Compared with non-shared clonotypes, clonotypes shared by all four sorted-subset donors had higher generation probabilities. Even with the large sequencing depth, rarefaction of the sorted-subset datasets indicated that sequencing was incomplete. Pairwise subsampling led to the expectation that sequencing depth would affect the degree of clonotype sharing among donors. When four donors were compared, the shared fraction of clonotypes was 5% to 6.5% for naive CD4, more than 3% for naive CD8, roughly 2.3% for memory CD4, and 0.35% to 0.4% for memory CD8.

CDR1 and CDR2 were assigned from the germline V gene as SGDLS and YYNGEE. The CDR3 holds 15 amino acids from the cysteine to the phenylalanine. Only the CDR3 portion is preserved as DNA: 45 bases, with reading frame beginning at the first base. The junction shows trimming of 0 bases on V and 0 bases on J, plus 7 bases between the germline ends. The donors were healthy, HIV-negative adults who had no recently reported acute infections or vaccinations. Only Caucasian adults living in Nashville, Tennessee, USA were represented among the donors. CD4+ T cells were enriched by magnetic negative selection; naive cells were then positively selected on CD45RA, and the negative fraction formed the memory subset. After blood collection by leukapheresis, PBMCs were isolated using Ficoll-Histopaque density gradient centrifugation and then cryopreserved in the vapor phase of liquid nitrogen. Analytical flow cytometry was used to check the purity and quantity of every magnetically sorted T cell population. Genomic DNA was isolated from each sorted fraction and quantified by UV absorbance on a Nanodrop 2000c.

This sequence originates from a woman in her thirties in good health. The receptor chain draws on TRBV9 and TRBJ2-4; possibly the D gene is TRBD1, per 5 matching bases. The sample was naive CD4+ T cells sorted from blood. Reading the label with the study, this specimen's cell subset or site is: CD45RA+ positively selected. The CDR3 corresponds to CASSVDGQAKNIQYF. At the DNA level, the sequence is TGTGCCAGCAGCGTAGATGGACAAGCCAAAAACATTCAGTACTTC.